The 31 T cell receptor beta chains below all came from one sample that was sequenced in a study of regulatory T cells in long-lasting Graves disease. Researchers made TCR beta libraries by using iRepertoire HTBI primers and running Arm-PCR on CDR3 regions. Each CDR3 protein gets one entry after TCRdb re-called the multiplex PCR reads with MiXCR. This sample has roughly 450,000 distinct CDR3 sequences, with about 25% found just once. Time point given: persistent/refractory GD, antithyroid drugs over 5 years with positive TRAb. PBMC RNA was the source of the TCR library. This specimen was peripheral blood mononuclear cells (PBMCs), taken when the disease was refractory, from a patient treated with antithyroid drugs. The receptor source for this set is a female donor with Graves disease.

The V call is TRBV2, the J call TRBJ1-2; 9 bases are a match to TRBD1. V trimming: 6 bases; J trimming: 13 bases; junction bases outside the gene matches: 15. This CDR3 is 14 amino acids long. Germline CDR1 and CDR2: SNHLY and FYNNEI. The CDR3 DNA follows: TGTGCCAGCAGGGGACAGGGAAGGGGCTATGGCCGCACCTTC. Its protein is CASRGQGRGYGRTF.

The chain combines TRBV20-1 with TRBJ2-5; 8 bases agree with TRBD2. Germline CDR1 is DFQATT and CDR2 is SNEGSKA (reference sequence). The CDR3 sequence is 16 residues long. V gave up 3 bases and J gave up 5 bases; unmatched junction bases: 14. The CDR3 sequence is CSASSIAGFSYETQYF. The DNA for the CDR3 is TGCAGTGCTAGTTCCATAGCGGGATTTAGTTATGAGACCCAGTACTTC.

Only a few counts were recorded for this clonotype. One end of the junction fails to match germline, which may point to a read error. The chain combines TRBV7-7 with TRBJ2-5, with D perhaps matching TRBD1 (5 bases). Germline loops: CDR1 SSHAT, CDR2 FNYEAQ (reference sequence). The CDR3 runs to 13 residues. The CDR3: CASSPGHKETQYF. DNA for the CDR3: TGTGCTAGCAGCCCCGGACATAAAGAGACCCAGTACTTC.

This clonotype was detected a few times. The V call is TRBV12-3 or TRBV12-4, the J call TRBJ1-5, with D possibly TRBD1 on 5 matching bases. V dropped 3 bases and J dropped 6 bases, with 15 bases sitting between them. This CDR3 spans 15 amino acids. The CDR3 nucleotides are TGTGCCAGCAGTTTTATTGTAGGGGTCGGTCAGCCCCAGCATTTT. This encodes CASSFIVGVGQPQHF.

In its sample, this clonotype was seen many times. The chain combines TRBV15 with TRBJ2-5; weak D call: TRBD2 (5 bases). V was clipped by 3 bases and J by 2 bases, with 10 bases between them. CDR1 is LNHNV, CDR2 YYDKDF, per germline (reference sequence). The CDR3 is 14 residues long. This chain's CDR3 is CATSRTEAQETQYF. Written as DNA, the CDR3 is TGTGCCACCAGCAGGACGGAGGCTCAAGAGACCCAGTACTTC. Full variable domain (missing parts from reference TRBV15 and TRBJ2-5): DAMVIQNPRYQVTQFGKPVTLSCSQTLNHNVMYWYQQKSSQAPKLLFHYYDKDFNNEADTPDNFQSRRPNTSFCFLDIRSPGLGDTAMYLCATSRTEAQETQYFGPGTRLLVL.

The sample holds many counts of this clonotype. The V call is TRBV7-6, the J call TRBJ1-2; possibly TRBD1 for D (6 bases). The V end was cut by 5 bases, the J end by 4 bases, with 17 bases between. The CDR3 contains 15 residues. The germline CDR1 and CDR2 sequences are SGHVS and FNYEAQ. The CDR3 DNA is TGTGCCAGCAGCCCTGGACAGCGGGGTGGCTATGGCTACACCTTC. Translating gives CASSPGQRGGYGYTF.

This clonotype came up many times. The chain links TRBV28 to TRBJ2-7, with 10 bases identical to TRBD2. This CDR3 region has 16 residues. The junction had 11 bases not matched to a gene; V was cut back by 3 bases and J by 6 bases. Germline loops: CDR1 MDHEN, CDR2 SYDVKM. The CDR3 spells CASSFPKAGGVSEQYF. CDR3 DNA sequence: TGTGCCAGCAGTTTCCCTAAAGCGGGAGGGGTGAGCGAGCAGTACTTC.

The genes are TRBV11-2 and TRBJ1-5; 9 bases match TRBD1. The germline gives CDR1 SGHAT, CDR2 FQNNGV. The CDR3 has 16 amino acids. Trimming at V came to 5 bases and at J to 4 bases, leaving 9 bases not matched to a gene. The CDR3 here is CASSAETGGPNQPQHF. CDR3 sequence (DNA): TGTGCCAGCAGCGCAGAAACAGGGGGCCCGAATCAGCCCCAGCATTTT.

This clonotype showed up just a few times. The J gene is TRBJ1-5, the V gene TRBV15, with D possibly matching TRBD1 (5 bases). The length of the CDR3 is 15 residues. The V end was cut by 6 bases, the J end by 4 bases, with 16 bases between. The germline V gene has CDR1 LNHNV and CDR2 YYDKDF (reference sequence). The CDR3 reads CATRREDGGNQPQHF. The CDR3 DNA follows: TGTGCCACCAGGCGCGAAGACGGGGGAAATCAGCCCCAGCATTTT.

On this clonotype itself: This clone may be a read error of a much larger clone one base away. The CDR3 ends on some other residue instead of the conserved phenylalanine or tryptophan, so this is likely a read error. The V and J genes are TRBV6-1 and TRBJ1-1; 10 bases map to TRBD1. Trimming at V came to 9 bases and at J to 5 bases, leaving 9 bases not matched to a gene. Germline CDR1 reads MNHNS; CDR2 reads SASEGT. The CDR3 extends over 14 amino acids. CDR3 loop: CASDTGQGITEAFL. CDR3 nucleotide sequence: TGTGCCAGTGATACGGGACAGGGGATTACTGAAGCTTTCCTT.

This clonotype was picked up many times. J is TRBJ1-2 and V is TRBV28, with TRBD1 matching 10 bases. The CDR3 is 14 amino acids. Trimming removed 6 bases from V and 5 bases from J; junction bases left unmatched: 6. CDR1 MDHEN and CDR2 SYDVKM come from the germline V gene. In nucleotides, the CDR3 is TGTGCCAGCAGGCAAGGGACAGGGGCGTATGGCTACACCTTC. Translating it yields CASRQGTGAYGYTF.

This clonotype turned up a few times. The chain uses TRBV11-2 and TRBJ2-2; TRBD1 or TRBD2 may be the D gene (6 bases each). The CDR3 spans 18 residues. Germline CDR1 SGHAT, CDR2 FQNNGV. The V end was cut by 5 bases, the J end by 5 bases, with 24 bases between. The CDR3 protein is CASSPPRLGGGGTGELFF. The CDR3, as DNA: TGTGCCAGCAGCCCCCCCCGGCTAGGGGGAGGAGGAACCGGGGAGCTGTTTTTT.

This clonotype occurred a few times. This chain links TRBV5-1 with TRBJ2-7; tentatively, D is TRBD2 (6 bases). In germline, CDR1 is SGHRS, CDR2 YFSETQ. CDR3 length: 14 amino acids. The V end lost 7 bases, the J end lost 1 base, and 15 bases lay between the germline ends. CDR3 nucleotide sequence: TGCGCCAGCGGAGGGAGCAGTGAATCCTACGAGCAGTACTTC. Translating gives CASGGSSESYEQYF.

The table lists this clonotype with many counts. The chain carries TRBV15 and TRBJ2-7; D possibly corresponds to TRBD2 (5 bases). The germline V gene encodes CDR1 LNHNV and CDR2 YYDKDF (reference sequence). Trimming stripped 1 base from V and 3 bases from J, with 10 bases between. This CDR3 spans 14 amino acids. The CDR3 sequence is CATSRVSGNYEQYF. The CDR3 nucleotides are TGTGCCACCAGCAGAGTCTCGGGGAACTACGAGCAGTACTTC. The full variable domain, with the rest looked up from reference TRBV15 and TRBJ2-7, is DAMVIQNPRYQVTQFGKPVTLSCSQTLNHNVMYWYQQKSSQAPKLLFHYYDKDFNNEADTPDNFQSRRPNTSFCFLDIRSPGLGDTAMYLCATSRVSGNYEQYFGPGTRLTVT.

The genes are TRBV19 and TRBJ1-1, with D hard to call. Trimming shortened V by 1 base and J by 3 bases, and 15 bases separated the two germline ends. This CDR3 contains 16 residues. Germline assignment: CDR1 LNHDA and CDR2 SQIVND (reference sequence). This chain's CDR3 is CASSIGAVAGDTEAFF. CDR3 sequence (DNA): TGTGCCAGTAGTATAGGGGCCGTAGCTGGAGACACTGAAGCTTTCTTT. The full variable domain, with the rest looked up from reference TRBV19 and TRBJ1-1, is DGGITQSPKYLFRKEGQNVTLSCEQNLNHDAMYWYRQDPGQGLRLIYYSQIVNDFQKGDIAEGYSVSREKKESFPLTVTSAQKNPTAFYLCASSIGAVAGDTEAFFGQGTRLTVV.

A note on this clonotype: Being one base from a much bigger clone, this may be a read error. The V call is TRBV6-5, the J call TRBJ1-2, with D hard to call. CDR1 and CDR2 from the germline V gene are MNHEY and SVGAGI. The CDR3 runs to 14 residues. The CDR3 sequence is CASSYSSGRNGHTF. CDR3 nucleotides: TGTGCCAGCAGTTACTCATCTGGACGGAATGGCCACACCTTC.

In this sample, this clonotype turned up many times. The chain carries TRBV11-2 and TRBJ2-2; D gene uncertain. Trimming took off 1 base at V and 4 bases at J, with 10 bases between the two ends. The CDR3 extends over 15 amino acids. Germline CDR1 SGHAT, CDR2 FQNNGV. The CDR3 sequence: CASSLGLTITGELFF. CDR3 nucleotide sequence: TGTGCCAGCAGCTTAGGGCTAACGATCACCGGGGAGCTGTTTTTT.

In its sample, this clonotype was seen a few times. The J gene is TRBJ2-7, the V gene TRBV11-2; TRBD1 aligns across 9 bases. Germline V lookup: CDR1 SGHAT, CDR2 FQNNGV. J was trimmed by 2 bases and V by 1 base; bases with no gene match: 6. The CDR3 contains 16 residues. CDR3 residues: CASSLGQGVPTYEQYF. The CDR3 nucleotides are TGTGCCAGCAGCTTAGGACAGGGGGTTCCTACCTACGAGCAGTACTTC. The entire variable domain, with the rest obtained from reference TRBV11-2 and TRBJ2-7, is as follows: EAGVAQSPRYKIIEKRQSVAFWCNPISGHATLYWYQQILGQGPKLLIQFQNNGVVDDSQLPKDRFSAERLKGVDSTLKIQPAKLEDSAVYLCASSLGQGVPTYEQYFGPGTRLTVT.

This chain connects TRBV2 to TRBJ1-6, with unresolved D. This CDR3 contains 15 residues. Germline V lookup: CDR1 SNHLY, CDR2 FYNNEI. The V and J ends lost 6 bases and 5 bases respectively, with 14 bases between them. This CDR3 is CASRPRALDNSPLHF. DNA of the CDR3: TGTGCCAGCAGGCCCAGAGCCCTTGATAATTCACCCCTCCACTTT.

The chain has TRBV10-3 and TRBJ1-1; 7 positions match TRBD1. Germline CDR1 reads ENHRY; CDR2 reads SYGVKD. This CDR3 contains 16 residues. Trimming removed 4 bases from V and 4 bases from J; junction bases left unmatched: 12. The CDR3 DNA is TGTGCCATCAGTGGGGCGCCGGGACAGCGGTCCACTGAAGCTTTCTTT. This gives the protein CAISGAPGQRSTEAFF.

The CDR3 is CASSPRLRNEQFF. DNA for the CDR3: TGTGCCAGCAGCCCGCGACTCCGCAATGAGCAGTTCTTC. The chain uses TRBV11-2 and TRBJ2-1; D is unresolved. The CDR3 is 13 amino acids. The germline gives CDR1 SGHAT, CDR2 FQNNGV. Trimming cost V 5 bases and J 6 bases, with 11 bases left between them.

This rearrangement joins TRBV29-1 to TRBJ2-7; D might be TRBD1 (5 bases). The V end was cut by 6 bases, the J end by 3 bases, with 15 bases between. This CDR3 is 13 amino acids long. Per germline, CDR1 SQVTM and CDR2 ANQGSEA. The chain's CDR3 is CSVVRAFDYEQYF. The CDR3 DNA reads TGCAGCGTCGTCAGGGCGTTCGACTACGAGCAGTACTTC.

The CDR3 loop reads CASIIGETQYF. For the CDR3, the DNA is TGTGCCAGCATTATTGGGGAGACCCAGTACTTC. The chain is built from TRBV6-9 and TRBJ2-5; no reliable D call. The germline V and J ends were trimmed by 7 bases and 5 bases, with 8 bases remaining between them. This CDR3 has 11 amino acids. CDR1 is MNHGY, CDR2 SVAAGI, per germline.

V and J are TRBV7-2 and TRBJ1-4; D remains unclear. The CDR3 is made up of 13 amino acids. V lost 3 bases and J 2 bases, leaving 4 bases between the germline ends. Germline CDR1 and CDR2: SGHTA and FQGNSA. The CDR3 DNA is TGTGCCAGCAGCTTCACCACTAATGAAAAACTGTTTTTT. This sequence encodes CASSFTTNEKLFF.

This clonotype showed up just once. The V and J genes are TRBV29-1 and TRBJ2-2; D may correspond to TRBD1 or TRBD2 (5 bases each). CDR1 SQVTM and CDR2 ANQGSEA come from the germline V gene. Trimming removed 7 bases at V and 7 bases at J, with 16 bases between. CDR3 length equals 13 residues. Written as DNA, the CDR3 is TGCAGCGCGAGGCAGGGTCGGGGCGGGGAGCTGTTTTTT. Protein sequence: CSARQGRGGELFF.

Points on this clonotype: One end of the junction does not line up with germline, which may come from a read error. The chain is built from TRBV24-1 and TRBJ2-2, with 9 bases matching TRBD2. The CDR3 extends over 19 amino acids. The germline gives CDR1 KGHDR, CDR2 SFDVKD. CDR3 sequence reads: CATSDFPLLAGLNPGELFF. The CDR3 nucleotides are TGTGCCACCAGTGATTTCCCTCTTCTAGCGGGATTGAACCCCGGGGAGCTGTTTTTT.

This clonotype was detected a few times. The rearrangement uses TRBV29-1 and TRBJ2-3; 7 bases fit TRBD1. Germline V gene data show CDR1 as SQVTM and CDR2 as ANQGSEA. This CDR3 is 13 amino acids long. CDR3 amino acids: CPERDSGTDTQYF. The CDR3 DNA reads as TGCCCCGAACGGGACAGCGGCACAGATACGCAGTATTTT.

The rearrangement joins TRBV20-1 to TRBJ2-7; D may be TRBD2 (6 bases). Germline lookup yields CDR1 DFQATT and CDR2 SNEGSKA (reference sequence). Trimming removed 0 bases from V and 7 bases from J, with 13 bases in between. The CDR3 runs 13 residues. The CDR3 sequence: CSAREQLAGEQYF. In DNA form, the CDR3 reads TGCAGTGCTAGAGAGCAACTAGCAGGGGAGCAGTACTTC.

This clonotype was detected a few times. The rearrangement links TRBV5-6 to TRBJ2-1; 13 bases align to TRBD2. The V gene's germline CDR1 is SGHDT and CDR2 YYEEEE. Trimming took 3 bases from V and 6 from J; bases not matched to a gene: 3. The CDR3 is 15 amino acids. CDR3 sequence: CASSSGLAGANEQFF. The CDR3, as DNA: TGTGCCAGCAGCTCCGGACTAGCGGGAGCCAATGAGCAGTTCTTC.

This clonotype has only a few counts. This chain's CDR3 is CSATPGLSYGYTF. The CDR3 region has the DNA TGCAGTGCTACCCCGGGTTTAAGCTATGGCTACACCTTC. The V gene is TRBV20-1, the J gene TRBJ1-2; D is unclear. Trimming pared 4 bases from V and 4 bases from J, leaving 13 bases between. Germline V gene lookup returns CDR1 DFQATT and CDR2 SNEGSKA (reference sequence). This CDR3 comprises 13 residues.

This clonotype appeared many times. The V call is TRBV7-2, the J call TRBJ1-1; possibly TRBD1 for D (5 bases). The germline V gene encodes CDR1 SGHTA and CDR2 FQGNSA. V was trimmed by 2 bases and J by 3 bases, leaving 10 bases between them. The CDR3 totals 14 residues. This chain's CDR3 is CASSLRGGYTEAFF. The CDR3 DNA sequence: TGTGCCAGCAGCTTAAGGGGAGGATACACTGAAGCTTTCTTT.